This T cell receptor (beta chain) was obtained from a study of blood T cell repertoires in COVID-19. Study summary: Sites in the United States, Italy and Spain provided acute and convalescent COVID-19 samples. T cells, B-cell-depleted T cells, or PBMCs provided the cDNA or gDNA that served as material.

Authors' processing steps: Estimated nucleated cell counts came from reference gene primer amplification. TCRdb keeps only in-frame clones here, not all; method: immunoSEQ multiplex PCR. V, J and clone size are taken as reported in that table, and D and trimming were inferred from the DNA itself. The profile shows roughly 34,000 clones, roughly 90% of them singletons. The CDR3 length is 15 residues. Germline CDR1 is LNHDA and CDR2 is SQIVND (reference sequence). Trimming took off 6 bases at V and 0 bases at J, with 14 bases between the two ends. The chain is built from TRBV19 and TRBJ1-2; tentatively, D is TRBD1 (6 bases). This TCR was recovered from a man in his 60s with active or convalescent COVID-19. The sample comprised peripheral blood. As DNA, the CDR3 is TGTGCCAGTAGGCCTAGGACAGTGTCTAACTATGGCTACACCTTC. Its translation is CASRPRTVSNYGYTF.